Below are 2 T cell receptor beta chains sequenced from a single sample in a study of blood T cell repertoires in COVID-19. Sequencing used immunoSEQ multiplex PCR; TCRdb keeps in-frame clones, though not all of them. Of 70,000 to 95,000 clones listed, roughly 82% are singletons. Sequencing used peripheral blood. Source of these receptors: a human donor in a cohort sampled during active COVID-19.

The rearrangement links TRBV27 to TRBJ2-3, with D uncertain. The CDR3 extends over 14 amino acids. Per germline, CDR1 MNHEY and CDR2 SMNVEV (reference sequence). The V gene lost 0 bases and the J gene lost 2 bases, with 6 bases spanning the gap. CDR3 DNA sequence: TGTGCCAGCAGTTTATCGTTATCCACAGATACGCAGTATTTT. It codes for CASSLSLSTDTQYF.

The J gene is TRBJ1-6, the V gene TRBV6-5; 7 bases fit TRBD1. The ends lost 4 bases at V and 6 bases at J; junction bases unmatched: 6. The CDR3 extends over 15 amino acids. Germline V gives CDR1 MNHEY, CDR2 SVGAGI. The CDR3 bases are TGTGCCAGCAGTTCCTCGGACAGGATTAATTCACCCCTCCACTTT. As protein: CASSSSDRINSPLHF.